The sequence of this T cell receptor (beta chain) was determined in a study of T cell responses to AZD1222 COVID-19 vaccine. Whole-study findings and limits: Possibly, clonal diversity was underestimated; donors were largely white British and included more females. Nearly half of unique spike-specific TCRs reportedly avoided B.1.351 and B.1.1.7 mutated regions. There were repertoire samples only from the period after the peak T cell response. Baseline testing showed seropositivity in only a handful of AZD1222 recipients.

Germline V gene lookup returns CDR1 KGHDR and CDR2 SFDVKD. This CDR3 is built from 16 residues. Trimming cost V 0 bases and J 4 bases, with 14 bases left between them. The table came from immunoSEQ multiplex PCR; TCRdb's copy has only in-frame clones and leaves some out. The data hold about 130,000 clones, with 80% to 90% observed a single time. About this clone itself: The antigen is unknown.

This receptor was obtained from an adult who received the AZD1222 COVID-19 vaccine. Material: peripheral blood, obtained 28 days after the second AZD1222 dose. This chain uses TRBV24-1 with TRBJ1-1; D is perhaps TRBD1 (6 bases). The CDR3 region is CATSDLQGRGGTEAFF. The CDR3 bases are TGTGCCACCAGTGATTTGCAGGGGAGGGGAGGCACTGAAGCTTTCTTT.